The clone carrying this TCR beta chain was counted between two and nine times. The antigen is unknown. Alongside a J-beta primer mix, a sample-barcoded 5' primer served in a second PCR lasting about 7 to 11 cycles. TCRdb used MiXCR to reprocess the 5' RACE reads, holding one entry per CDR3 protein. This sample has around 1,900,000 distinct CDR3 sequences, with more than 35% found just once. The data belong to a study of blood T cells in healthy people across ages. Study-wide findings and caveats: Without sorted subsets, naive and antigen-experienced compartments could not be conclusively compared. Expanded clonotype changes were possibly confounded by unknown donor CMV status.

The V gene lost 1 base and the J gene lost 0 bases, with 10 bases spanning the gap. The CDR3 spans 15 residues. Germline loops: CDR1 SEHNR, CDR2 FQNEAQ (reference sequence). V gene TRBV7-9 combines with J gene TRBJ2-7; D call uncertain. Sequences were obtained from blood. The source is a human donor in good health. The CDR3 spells CASSLGRKSSYEQYF. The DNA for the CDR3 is TGTGCCAGCAGCTTAGGGCGGAAGAGCTCCTACGAGCAGTACTTC. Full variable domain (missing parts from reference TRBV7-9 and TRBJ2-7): DTGVSQNPRHKITKRGQNVTFRCDPISEHNRLYWYRQTLGQGPEFLTYFQNEAQLEKSRLLSDRFSAERPKGSFSTLEIQRTEQGDSAMYLCASSLGRKSSYEQYFGPGTRLTVT.